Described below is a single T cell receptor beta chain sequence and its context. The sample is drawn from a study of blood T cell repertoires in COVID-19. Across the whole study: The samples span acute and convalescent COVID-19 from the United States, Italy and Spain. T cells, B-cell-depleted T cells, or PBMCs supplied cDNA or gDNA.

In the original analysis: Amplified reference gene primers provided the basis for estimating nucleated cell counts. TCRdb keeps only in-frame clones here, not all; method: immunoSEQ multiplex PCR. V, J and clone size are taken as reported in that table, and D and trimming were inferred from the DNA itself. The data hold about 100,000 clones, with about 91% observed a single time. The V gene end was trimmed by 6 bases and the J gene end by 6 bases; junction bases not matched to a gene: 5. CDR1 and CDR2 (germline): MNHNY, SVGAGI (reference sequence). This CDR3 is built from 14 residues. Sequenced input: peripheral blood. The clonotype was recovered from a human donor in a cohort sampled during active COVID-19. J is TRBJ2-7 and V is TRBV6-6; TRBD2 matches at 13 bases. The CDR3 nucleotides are TGTGCCAGCAGCCCCCGGACTAGCGGGAGCGAGCAGTACTTC. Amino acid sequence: CASSPRTSGSEQYF.